The rows below give T cell receptor beta chains drawn from one sample of a study of blood T cells in healthy people across ages. TCRdb re-analysed the 5' RACE reads in MiXCR, keeping a single row per CDR3 protein. The sample includes some 1.5 million distinct CDR3 sequences, approximately 43% of them seen just once. Specimen: blood. The receptors were gathered from a woman in her late teens or twenties in good health. Each CDR3 is given with its conserved first and last residue. A D gene is named only where the DNA matches it firmly. Clone size appears in some rows only: once, few, many, or a class for an expanded clone.

v_gene: TRBV9
d_gene: TRBD1
j_gene: TRBJ1-2
abundance: -
CDR3aa: CASSIGPGTGFGYTF
CDR3nt: TGTGCCAGCAGTATAGGCCCCGGGACAGGCTTTGGCTACACCTTC

v_gene: TRBV9
d_gene: -
j_gene: TRBJ1-3
abundance: -
CDR3aa: CASSDPRTGSGNTIYF
CDR3nt: TGTGCCAGCAGCGATCCACGCACGGGCTCTGGAAACACCATATATTTT

v_gene: TRBV4-1
d_gene: -
j_gene: TRBJ2-1
abundance: many
CDR3aa: CASSHTGDEQFF
CDR3nt: TGCGCCAGCAGCCACACGGGCGATGAGCAGTTCTTC

v_gene: TRBV15
d_gene: TRBD1
j_gene: TRBJ2-7
abundance: few
CDR3aa: CATSRDWGTEDFSYEQYF
CDR3nt: TGTGCCACCAGCAGAGATTGGGGGACAGAGGACTTCTCCTACGAGCAGTACTTC

v_gene: TRBV12-3/TRBV12-4
d_gene: -
j_gene: TRBJ2-3
abundance: -
CDR3aa: CASNLLGERADTQYF
CDR3nt: TGTGCCAGCAACCTCCTAGGGGAGAGAGCAGATACGCAGTATTTT

v_gene: TRBV5-1
d_gene: TRBD1
j_gene: TRBJ2-4
abundance: -
CDR3aa: CAGSSNRDRGYTQYF
CDR3nt: TGCGCCGGCAGCTCCAACCGGGACAGGGGATACACCCAGTACTTC

v_gene: TRBV5-1
d_gene: -
j_gene: TRBJ1-3
abundance: few
CDR3aa: CASSVTGLGSGNTIYF
CDR3nt: TGCGCCAGCAGCGTTACGGGACTCGGCTCTGGAAACACCATATATTTT

v_gene: TRBV12-3/TRBV12-4
d_gene: TRBD2
j_gene: TRBJ2-2
abundance: -
CDR3aa: CASSLYPSGGIGELFF
CDR3nt: TGTGCCAGCAGTTTATACCCTAGCGGGGGAATCGGGGAGCTGTTTTTT

v_gene: TRBV9
d_gene: -
j_gene: TRBJ2-1
abundance: few
CDR3aa: CASSPGGAPYNEQFF
CDR3nt: TGTGCCAGCAGCCCCGGGGGAGCCCCCTACAATGAGCAGTTCTTC

v_gene: TRBV6-2/TRBV6-3
d_gene: TRBD2
j_gene: TRBJ2-3
abundance: -
CDR3aa: CASALLAAQDTQYF
CDR3nt: TGTGCCAGCGCCCTACTAGCGGCCCAAGATACGCAGTATTTT

v_gene: TRBV28
d_gene: -
j_gene: TRBJ1-5
abundance: -
CDR3aa: CASSVGGWDQPQHF
CDR3nt: TGTGCCAGCAGTGTTGGGGGATGGGATCAGCCCCAGCATTTT

v_gene: TRBV7-6
d_gene: -
j_gene: TRBJ1-2
abundance: -
CDR3aa: CASSLGRSNGYGYTF
CDR3nt: TGTGCCAGCAGCTTAGGCCGGTCGAATGGGTATGGCTACACCTTC

v_gene: TRBV2
d_gene: TRBD1
j_gene: TRBJ1-3
abundance: -
CDR3aa: CASSETGAPSGNTIYF
CDR3nt: TGTGCCAGCAGCGAGACAGGGGCTCCATCGGGAAACACCATATATTTT

v_gene: TRBV20-1
d_gene: -
j_gene: TRBJ2-1
abundance: -
CDR3aa: CSARRLGEIWSNEQFF
CDR3nt: TGCAGTGCTAGGCGGCTTGGGGAGATTTGGTCCAATGAGCAGTTCTTC

v_gene: TRBV20-1
d_gene: -
j_gene: TRBJ2-5
abundance: -
CDR3aa: CSATGYRETQYF
CDR3nt: TGCAGTGCTACGGGGTATCGAGAGACCCAGTACTTC

v_gene: TRBV7-7
d_gene: TRBD2
j_gene: TRBJ2-1
abundance: -
CDR3aa: CASSLGPKRGNEQFF
CDR3nt: TGTGCTAGCAGCTTGGGCCCCAAGCGGGGCAATGAGCAGTTCTTC

v_gene: TRBV28
d_gene: -
j_gene: TRBJ1-1
abundance: -
CDR3aa: CASSADSGAFF
CDR3nt: TGTGCCAGCAGTGCTGATTCAGGAGCTTTCTTT

v_gene: TRBV4-1
d_gene: TRBD1
j_gene: TRBJ2-7
abundance: few
CDR3aa: CASSPRQGSSQQYF
CDR3nt: TGCGCCAGCAGCCCGCGACAGGGTTCCTCCCAGCAGTACTTC

v_gene: TRBV6-2/TRBV6-3
d_gene: -
j_gene: TRBJ1-1
abundance: -
CDR3aa: CATIGNTEAFF
CDR3nt: TGTGCCACCATAGGGAACACTGAAGCTTTCTTT

v_gene: TRBV29-1
d_gene: -
j_gene: TRBJ2-7
abundance: -
CDR3aa: CSVADNFAAYEQYF
CDR3nt: TGCAGCGTGGCCGACAACTTTGCGGCCTACGAGCAGTACTTC

v_gene: TRBV4-2
d_gene: -
j_gene: TRBJ1-5
abundance: many
CDR3aa: CASSQGTTQHF
CDR3nt: TGTGCCAGCAGCCAAGGTACAACCCAGCATTTT

v_gene: TRBV7-6
d_gene: -
j_gene: TRBJ2-1
abundance: few
CDR3aa: CASSLYRDKDNEQFF
CDR3nt: TGTGCCAGCAGCTTGTACCGGGACAAAGACAATGAGCAGTTCTTC

v_gene: TRBV7-8
d_gene: -
j_gene: TRBJ1-5
abundance: few
CDR3aa: CASSLDRVGYQPQHF
CDR3nt: TGTGCCAGCAGCCTGGACCGCGTCGGGTATCAGCCCCAGCATTTT

v_gene: TRBV5-6
d_gene: -
j_gene: TRBJ2-1
abundance: -
CDR3aa: CASSLITAEQFF
CDR3nt: TGTGCCAGCAGCCTCATAACTGCTGAGCAGTTCTTC

v_gene: TRBV29-1
d_gene: -
j_gene: TRBJ1-1
abundance: few
CDR3aa: CSVIRMWDTEAFF
CDR3nt: TGCAGCGTTATTAGGATGTGGGACACTGAAGCTTTCTTT

v_gene: TRBV12-3/TRBV12-4
d_gene: -
j_gene: TRBJ2-7
abundance: -
CDR3aa: CASAKGDLAYEQYF
CDR3nt: TGTGCCAGCGCAAAGGGGGACTTGGCCTACGAGCAGTACTTC

v_gene: TRBV20-1
d_gene: -
j_gene: TRBJ2-1
abundance: once
CDR3aa: CSASSEVYNEQFF
CDR3nt: TGCAGTGCTAGTAGCGAGGTCTACAATGAGCAGTTCTTC

v_gene: TRBV25-1
d_gene: -
j_gene: TRBJ1-2
abundance: -
CDR3aa: CASSSLVSGYTF
CDR3nt: TGTGCCAGCAGTTCCTTAGTTAGCGGCTACACCTTC

v_gene: TRBV5-1
d_gene: -
j_gene: TRBJ2-4
abundance: -
CDR3aa: CASSLAQGVENIQYF
CDR3nt: TGCGCCAGCAGCTTGGCGCAGGGAGTGGAAAACATTCAGTACTTC

v_gene: TRBV12-3/TRBV12-4
d_gene: -
j_gene: TRBJ2-7
abundance: few
CDR3aa: CASSPTRDFSEQYF
CDR3nt: TGTGCCAGCAGCCCTACCAGGGACTTCAGCGAGCAGTACTTC

v_gene: TRBV7-2
d_gene: -
j_gene: TRBJ2-5
abundance: few
CDR3aa: CASSLVSTHETQYF
CDR3nt: TGTGCCAGCAGCTTAGTTAGCACGCACGAGACCCAGTACTTC

v_gene: TRBV28
d_gene: -
j_gene: TRBJ2-3
abundance: -
CDR3aa: CASSRSISTDTQYF
CDR3nt: TGTGCCAGCAGTAGGTCAATTAGCACAGATACGCAGTATTTT

v_gene: TRBV6-1
d_gene: -
j_gene: TRBJ1-5
abundance: -
CDR3aa: CASRTYGRPLGNQPQHF
CDR3nt: TGTGCCAGCAGAACCTACGGACGGCCCCTGGGCAATCAGCCCCAGCATTTT

v_gene: TRBV7-2
d_gene: TRBD2
j_gene: TRBJ2-3
abundance: few
CDR3aa: CASSFGGVFTDTQYF
CDR3nt: TGTGCCAGCAGCTTCGGGGGGGTGTTTACAGATACGCAGTATTTT